Included here is one T cell receptor (beta chain) sequence, with context. What it binds is unknown. The CDR3 has 16 residues. Trimming took 8 bases from V and 4 from J; bases not matched to a gene: 15. The germline V gene encodes CDR1 SNHLY and CDR2 FYNNEI. The data are from a study of post-analysis software for immune sequencing data. Notes on the study in general: Under the F measure, samples that were prepared in one batch clustered strongly together. Elevated frequency relative to controls characterized roughly 5 TRBV segments in patients, TRBV5-6, TRBV5-1 and TRBV20-1 among them. Multiple sclerosis patients showed significantly lower normalized Chao1 diversity than controls did.

Included in the TCR beta cDNA libraries were unique molecular identifiers. With about 0.9 to 11 million T cells as the source, roughly 500,000 cDNA molecules resulted. TCRdb re-analysed the PCR reads in MiXCR, keeping a single row per CDR3 protein. The repertoire holds hundreds of thousands of distinct CDR3 sequences, with roughly 45% as singletons. Specimen: blood. The sequence was obtained from a girl between 10 and 17 years old with multiple sclerosis. The chain carries TRBV2 and TRBJ2-7; 9 nucleotides line up with TRBD2. This chain's CDR3 is CASRLGSGRTNYEQYF. CDR3 sequence (DNA): TGTGCCAGCCGCCTAGGGAGCGGGAGGACTAATTACGAGCAGTACTTC.